These 9 T cell receptor beta chains share one sample of origin, sequenced in a study of blood T cell repertoires in COVID-19. Data came from immunoSEQ multiplex PCR; TCRdb stores just in-frame clones and leaves some out. The table shows some 250,000 clones, with around 84% occurring only once. The sequenced sample consisted of peripheral blood. The source is a man in his sixties with acute or convalescent COVID-19.

The chain uses TRBV7-6 and TRBJ2-1, with 13 bases aligning to TRBD2. Looked up from germline, CDR1 is SGHVS and CDR2 is FNYEAQ. The CDR3 runs to 18 residues. V lost 3 bases to trimming and J lost 0 bases; unmatched junction nucleotides: 5. The CDR3 here is CASSLRTSGGSSYNEQFF. CDR3 bases: TGTGCCAGCAGCTTGCGGACTAGCGGGGGTAGCTCCTACAATGAGCAGTTCTTC. Using reference TRBV7-6 and TRBJ2-1 for the parts outside the CDR3, the full variable domain is GAGVSQSPRYKVTKRGQDVALRCDPISGHVSLYWYRQALGQGPEFLTYFNYEAQQDKSGLPNDRFSAERPEGSISTLTIQRTEQRDSAMYRCASSLRTSGGSSYNEQFFGPGTRLTVL.

This clone has a single count. This chain joins TRBV7-3 and TRBJ2-1, with 15 nucleotides matching TRBD2. In germline, CDR1 is SGHTA, CDR2 FQGTGA. The CDR3 is 17 residues long. Losses at the gene ends were 5 bases for V and 3 bases for J; bases not matched to a gene: 5. CDR3 protein: CASSPGLAGGFYNEQFF. The CDR3 DNA sequence: TGTGCCAGCAGCCCCGGACTAGCGGGGGGGTTCTACAATGAGCAGTTCTTC. The entire variable domain, with the rest obtained from reference TRBV7-3 and TRBJ2-1, is as follows: GAGVSQTPSNKVTEKGKYVELRCDPISGHTALYWYRQSLGQGPEFLIYFQGTGAADDSGLPNDRFFAVRPEGSVSTLKIQRTERGDSAVYLCASSPGLAGGFYNEQFFGPGTRLTVL.

The chain couples TRBV4-1 to TRBJ2-7; possibly TRBD1 for D (6 bases). Trimming took 2 bases from V and 3 from J, leaving 11 bases between them. Germline V CDR1 and CDR2: MGHRA, YSYEKL. This CDR3 is built from 14 residues. CDR3 DNA: TGCGCCAGCAGCCAAACAGGGCCTGACTACGAGCAGTACTTC. Protein product: CASSQTGPDYEQYF.

The chain is built from TRBV6-5 and TRBJ1-1; D unresolved. This CDR3 is 15 amino acids long. Trimming removed 0 bases from V and 0 bases from J, with 8 bases in between. Germline V gives CDR1 MNHEY, CDR2 SVGAGI. In DNA, the CDR3 is TGTGCCAGCAGTTACTCGAGTTCGTTGAACACTGAAGCTTTCTTT. This sequence encodes CASSYSSSLNTEAFF.

Regarding this clone: At one end the junction does not follow the germline gene, possibly because of a read error. The gene calls are TRBV20-1 and TRBJ1-4; no clear D. Germline V gives CDR1 DFQATT, CDR2 SNEGSKA (reference sequence). The CDR3 has 10 residues. The CDR3 region has the DNA TGCAGTGCTGACCGGGAGGGTGTCCTTTTT. Amino acid sequence: CSADREGVLF.

Remarks on this clone: One end of the junction fails to match germline, which may point to a read error. The rearrangement uses TRBV7-3 and TRBJ2-7; D is ambiguous. The CDR3 has 13 amino acids. Germline loops: CDR1 SGHTA, CDR2 FQGTGA. The CDR3 reads CASSLILSSEQYF. As DNA, the CDR3 is TGTGCCAGCAGCTTAATACTTTCCTCCGAGCAGTACTTC.

The chain joins TRBV7-2 to TRBJ2-7; TRBD1 matches 9 bases. With 4 bases clipped from V and 6 bases from J, the junction kept 7 bases outside the gene matches. The CDR3 extends over 14 amino acids. CDR1 and CDR2 from the germline V gene are SGHTA and FQGNSA. The CDR3 coding sequence is TGTGCCAGCAGCTCAAACAGGGGGCTATCCGAGCAGTACTTC. The encoded protein is CASSSNRGLSEQYF.

This clone was counted only a few times. V and J are TRBV15 and TRBJ2-5; the D gene is possibly TRBD2 (5 bases). The V gene lost 1 base and the J gene lost 4 bases, with 10 bases spanning the gap. The germline V gene encodes CDR1 LNHNV and CDR2 YYDKDF (reference sequence). The CDR3 spans 14 residues. CDR3 in DNA: TGTGCCACCAGCAGAGGGTCTGGGAGAGAGACCCAGTACTTC. Amino acids: CATSRGSGRETQYF.

The J gene is TRBJ2-7, the V gene TRBV5-4; 8 bases align to TRBD2. The CDR3 covers 15 residues. The ends lost 0 bases at V and 2 bases at J; junction bases unmatched: 4. CDR1 and CDR2 from the germline V gene are SGHNT and YYREEE (reference sequence). CDR3 residues: CASSLVSGATYEQYF. CDR3 coding DNA: TGTGCCAGCAGCTTGGTTAGCGGGGCTACCTACGAGCAGTACTTC.